This TCR beta chain was sequenced during a study of CD8+ T cells in alopecia areata. General observations from the study: In scalp samples, resident alphabeta T cells of normal skin are also sequenced.

Note on this clone: Its cognate antigen is unknown.

Sequencing used cDNA as its template, made by extracting RNA and reverse transcribing it. The data were produced by immunoSEQ multiplex PCR, yet TCRdb's version contains in-frame clones alone and is incomplete. The repertoire consists of about 180,000 clones, with about 63% occurring once and the leading ten covering roughly 14%. V lost 7 bases to trimming and J lost 0 bases, with 7 bases between them. CDR3 size: 12 residues. Germline loops: CDR1 SNHLY, CDR2 FYNNEI. The sample was CD4+ T cells sorted from blood, taken at week 0. This TCR was recovered from a human donor with alopecia areata. The chain carries TRBV2 and TRBJ2-7, with no clear D. CDR3 in amino acids: CASTSDSYEQYF. In DNA, the CDR3 is TGTGCCAGCACCTCCGACTCCTACGAGCAGTACTTC.